This T cell receptor beta chain was observed in a study of T cell responses to AZD1222 COVID-19 vaccine. Repertoires were generated with immunoSEQ multiplex PCR, while TCRdb's copy carries only in-frame clones and drops some. The data contain 150,000 to 200,000 clones, about nine tenths of them singletons. Germline CDR1 is LNHDA and CDR2 is SQIVND (reference sequence). This CDR3 region has 18 residues. V was cut by 5 bases and J by 1 base, with 23 bases left in between. Here the sequenced sample was peripheral blood, taken 28 days after the second AZD1222 dose. The TCR sequence derives from an adult who received the AZD1222 COVID-19 vaccine. The rearrangement uses TRBV19 and TRBJ1-2; TRBD1 is a possible D gene (5 bases). The chain's CDR3 is CASSPSPRTRWLNYGYTF. DNA of the CDR3: TGTGCCAGTAGTCCCAGCCCTCGGACACGATGGCTTAACTATGGCTACACCTTC.